One and the same sample provided the 15 T cell receptor beta chains below, sequenced in a study of blood T cell repertoires in COVID-19. This table comes from immunoSEQ multiplex PCR, and its TCRdb copy is limited to in-frame clones, with some not included. The table lists about 63,000 clones, about three quarters of them singletons, with 50% in the top ten. Sample: peripheral blood. The receptors here all came from an elderly woman with acute or convalescent COVID-19.

This chain joins TRBV2 and TRBJ2-7; TRBD1 matches at 8 bases. The germline V gene has CDR1 SNHLY and CDR2 FYNNEI. J gave up 0 bases and V 7 bases, and 5 bases lay outside the gene matches. The CDR3 sequence is 14 residues long. CDR3 nucleotide sequence: TGTGCCAGCACCCGGACAGGGAGCTCCTACGAGCAGTACTTC. Its translation is CASTRTGSSYEQYF.

The rearrangement joins TRBV2 to TRBJ1-1, with TRBD1 identical over 9 bases. Trimming cost V 9 bases and J 2 bases; bases outside gene matches: 7. In germline, CDR1 is SNHLY, CDR2 FYNNEI. The CDR3 runs to 14 residues. CDR3 loop: CARKDRGINTEAFF. As DNA, the CDR3 is TGTGCCAGGAAAGACAGGGGGATCAACACTGAAGCTTTCTTT.

This clone was counted a single time. This chain connects TRBV28 to TRBJ2-7; 11 nucleotides match TRBD2. V was clipped by 4 bases and J by 4 bases; unmatched bases: 6. The length of the CDR3 is 15 residues. From germline, CDR1 is MDHEN and CDR2 SYDVKM. The CDR3 DNA reads as TGTGCCAGCAGTTCTATAGCGGGAGGGCAATACGAGCAGTACTTC. Translated, it gives CASSSIAGGQYEQYF.

The rearrangement uses TRBV15 and TRBJ2-1; TRBD2 matches at 13 bases. This CDR3 comprises 16 residues. With 5 bases clipped from V and 4 bases from J, the junction kept 5 bases outside the gene matches. Per germline, CDR1 LNHNV and CDR2 YYDKDF (reference sequence). CDR3 nucleotides: TGTGCCACCAGCCGGACTAGCGGGAGCTATTACAATGAGCAGTTCTTC. It specifies CATSRTSGSYYNEQFF.

The V gene is TRBV28, the J gene TRBJ1-4, with D uncertain. Trimming stripped 5 bases from V and 0 bases from J, with 13 bases between. This CDR3 is built from 16 residues. The germline gives CDR1 MDHEN, CDR2 SYDVKM. The CDR3 region is CASSTPRGATNEKLFF. In nucleotides, the CDR3 is TGTGCCAGCAGTACCCCCCGGGGAGCAACTAATGAAAAACTGTTTTTT.

V usage is TRBV19 and J usage is TRBJ2-1, with 7 bases that match TRBD2. The CDR3 is 17 residues long. J gave up 4 bases and V 5 bases, and 14 bases lay outside the gene matches. Germline lookup yields CDR1 LNHDA and CDR2 SQIVND (reference sequence). The CDR3, as DNA: TGTGCCAGTAGTCCTAGACCCGGCCTAGCGGATTACAATGAGCAGTTCTTC. Its protein product is CASSPRPGLADYNEQFF. Full variable domain (remainder filled in from reference TRBV19 and TRBJ2-1): DGGITQSPKYLFRKEGQNVTLSCEQNLNHDAMYWYRQDPGQGLRLIYYSQIVNDFQKGDIAEGYSVSREKKESFPLTVTSAQKNPTAFYLCASSPRPGLADYNEQFFGPGTRLTVL.

The chain recombines TRBV28 with TRBJ2-7, with 7 bases matching TRBD2. In germline, CDR1 is MDHEN, CDR2 SYDVKM. The junction had 3 bases not matched to a gene; V was cut back by 0 bases and J by 4 bases. The CDR3 spans 14 residues. CDR3 sequence reads: CASSLWTSQYEQYF. The CDR3, as DNA: TGTGCCAGCAGTTTATGGACTAGCCAGTACGAGCAGTACTTC.

This clone was seen only a few times. The V call is TRBV27, the J call TRBJ2-1, with TRBD2 as a possible D gene (5 bases). CDR1 is MNHEY and CDR2 is SMNVEV in the germline V gene (reference sequence). V was trimmed by 9 bases and J by 0 bases, leaving 15 bases between them. The CDR3 has 15 residues. The CDR3: CASNRAGSSYNEQFF. The CDR3 nucleotides are TGTGCCAGTAATAGGGCTGGGAGCTCCTACAATGAGCAGTTCTTC.

The chain uses TRBV27 and TRBJ2-3; TRBD2 agrees at 10 bases. This CDR3 has 13 residues. Losses at the gene ends were 3 bases for V and 12 bases for J; bases not matched to a gene: 6. Germline CDR1 is MNHEY and CDR2 is SMNVEV (reference sequence). In DNA, the CDR3 is TGTGCCAGCAGTTTCACTACTAGCGGGATTCAGTATTTT. It codes for CASSFTTSGIQYF.

This chain connects TRBV18 to TRBJ2-5; D unresolved. Germline V lookup: CDR1 KGHSH, CDR2 LQKENI. The CDR3 length is 14 residues. Trimming took off 2 bases at V and 5 bases at J, with 12 bases between the two ends. CDR3 sequence reads: CASSPNDSRETQYF. The CDR3 nucleotides read TGTGCCAGCTCACCAAACGATAGTCGGGAGACCCAGTACTTC.

The genes are TRBV28 and TRBJ2-1; TRBD2 matches at 7 bases. The CDR3 is made up of 16 amino acids. Trimming at V came to 5 bases and at J to 6 bases, leaving 13 bases not matched to a gene. Germline CDR1 reads MDHEN; CDR2 reads SYDVKM. The CDR3 DNA sequence: TGTGCCAGCAGTGGGGCCATAGGAGGCGGGAGCAATGAGCAGTTCTTC. It codes for CASSGAIGGGSNEQFF.

There are a few counts of this clone. The rearrangement uses TRBV29-1 and TRBJ1-1, with D perhaps TRBD1 (6 bases). Germline loops: CDR1 SQVTM, CDR2 ANQGSEA. Trimming cost V 6 bases and J 6 bases, with 17 bases left between them. The CDR3 totals 13 residues. The CDR3 sequence: CSVKRGSASEAFF. CDR3 nucleotides: TGCAGCGTAAAAAGGGGGAGTGCGTCTGAAGCTTTCTTT.

This clone has a handful of counts. The rearrangement links TRBV11-2 to TRBJ2-6; D uncertain. V shed 1 base and J shed 1 base, with 8 bases lying between them. Germline values: CDR1 SGHAT, CDR2 FQNNGV. The CDR3 spans 16 residues. CDR3: CASSLARFSGANVLTF. CDR3 DNA: TGTGCCAGCAGCTTAGCGCGGTTTTCTGGGGCCAACGTCCTGACTTTC.

CDR3 residues: CASSQGNGAGGFEQFF. The CDR3 DNA is TGTGCCAGCAGCCAAGGGAACGGAGCGGGAGGATTTGAGCAGTTCTTC. The V gene is TRBV14, the J gene TRBJ2-1; 9 positions agree with TRBD2. The J segment lost 9 bases and the V segment lost 1 base, leaving 10 bases of the junction unmatched. The CDR3 length is 16 residues. Germline values: CDR1 SGHDN, CDR2 FVKESK.

The chain combines TRBV14 with TRBJ2-5; no firm D call. V shed 0 bases and J shed 4 bases, with 9 bases lying between them. The V gene's germline CDR1 is SGHDN and CDR2 FVKESK. This CDR3 spans 14 amino acids. The chain's CDR3 is CASSQDLRAETQYF. The DNA for the CDR3 is TGTGCCAGCAGCCAAGATCTAAGAGCAGAGACCCAGTACTTC. Based on the CDR3 plus reference TRBV14 and TRBJ2-5, the full variable domain is EAGVTQFPSHSVIEKGQTVTLRCDPISGHDNLYWYRRVMGKEIKFLLHFVKESKQDESGMPNNRFLAERTGGTYSTLKVQPAELEDSGVYFCASSQDLRAETQYFGPGTRLLVL.